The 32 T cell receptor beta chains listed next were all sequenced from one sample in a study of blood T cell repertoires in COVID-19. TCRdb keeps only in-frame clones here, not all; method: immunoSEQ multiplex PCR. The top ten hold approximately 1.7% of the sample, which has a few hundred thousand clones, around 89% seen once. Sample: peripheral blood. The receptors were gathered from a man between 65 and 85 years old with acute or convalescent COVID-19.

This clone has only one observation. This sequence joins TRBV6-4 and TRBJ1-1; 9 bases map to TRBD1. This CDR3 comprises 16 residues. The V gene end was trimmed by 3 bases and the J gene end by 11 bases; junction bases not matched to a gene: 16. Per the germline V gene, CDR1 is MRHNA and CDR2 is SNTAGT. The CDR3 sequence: CASSELYTLTGGEAFF. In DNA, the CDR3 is TGTGCCAGCAGTGAATTATACACCCTGACAGGGGGAGAGGCTTTCTTT.

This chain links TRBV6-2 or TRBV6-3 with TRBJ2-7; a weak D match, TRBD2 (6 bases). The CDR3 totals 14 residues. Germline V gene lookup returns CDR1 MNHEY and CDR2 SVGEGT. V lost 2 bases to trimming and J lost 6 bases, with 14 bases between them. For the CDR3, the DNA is TGTGCCAGCAGTTACCAAGGGGCTAGCGCCGAGCAGTACTTC. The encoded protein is CASSYQGASAEQYF.

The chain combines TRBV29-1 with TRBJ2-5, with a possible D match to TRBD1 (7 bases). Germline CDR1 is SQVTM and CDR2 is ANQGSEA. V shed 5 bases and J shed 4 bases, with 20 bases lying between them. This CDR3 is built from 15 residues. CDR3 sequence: CSVSFSAGGRETQYF. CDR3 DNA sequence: TGCAGCGTTTCTTTCTCGGCAGGGGGGAGAGAGACCCAGTACTTC.

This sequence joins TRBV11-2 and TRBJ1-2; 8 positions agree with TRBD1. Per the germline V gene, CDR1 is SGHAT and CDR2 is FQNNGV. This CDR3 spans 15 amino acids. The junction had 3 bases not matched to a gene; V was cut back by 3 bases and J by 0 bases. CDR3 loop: CASSFGQGANYGYTF. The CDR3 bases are TGTGCCAGCAGCTTTGGACAGGGAGCTAACTATGGCTACACCTTC.

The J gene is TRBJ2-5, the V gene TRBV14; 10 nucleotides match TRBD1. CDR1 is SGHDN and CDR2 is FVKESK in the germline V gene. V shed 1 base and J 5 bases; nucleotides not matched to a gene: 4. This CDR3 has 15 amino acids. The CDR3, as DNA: TGTGCCAGCAGCCAAGGACAGGGGGCTTGGGAGACCCAGTACTTC. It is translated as CASSQGQGAWETQYF. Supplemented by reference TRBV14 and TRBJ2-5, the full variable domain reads EAGVTQFPSHSVIEKGQTVTLRCDPISGHDNLYWYRRVMGKEIKFLLHFVKESKQDESGMPNNRFLAERTGGTYSTLKVQPAELEDSGVYFCASSQGQGAWETQYFGPGTRLLVL.

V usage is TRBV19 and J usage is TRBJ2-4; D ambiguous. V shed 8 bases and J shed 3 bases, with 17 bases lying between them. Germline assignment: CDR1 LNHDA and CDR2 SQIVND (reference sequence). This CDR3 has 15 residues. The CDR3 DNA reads TGTGCCAGTGGTGACAACTCCTCTGGCAAAAACATTCAGTACTTC. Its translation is CASGDNSSGKNIQYF.

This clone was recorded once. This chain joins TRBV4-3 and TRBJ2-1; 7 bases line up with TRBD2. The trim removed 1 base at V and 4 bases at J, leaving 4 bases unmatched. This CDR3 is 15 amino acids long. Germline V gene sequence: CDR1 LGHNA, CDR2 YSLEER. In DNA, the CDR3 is TGCGCCAGCAGCCAAGGTGGACTAGAGTACAATGAGCAGTTCTTC. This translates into CASSQGGLEYNEQFF.

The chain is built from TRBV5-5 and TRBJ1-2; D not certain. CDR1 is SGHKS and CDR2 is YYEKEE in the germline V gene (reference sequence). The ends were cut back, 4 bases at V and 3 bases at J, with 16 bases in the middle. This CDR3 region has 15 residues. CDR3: CASSKEVLRDYGYTF. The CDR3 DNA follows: TGTGCCAGCAGCAAAGAAGTATTGAGGGACTATGGCTACACCTTC.

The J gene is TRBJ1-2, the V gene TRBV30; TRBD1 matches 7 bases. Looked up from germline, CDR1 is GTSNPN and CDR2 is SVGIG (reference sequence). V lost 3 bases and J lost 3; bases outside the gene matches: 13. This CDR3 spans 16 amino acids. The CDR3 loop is CAWRDSQGRIYYGYTF. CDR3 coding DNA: TGTGCCTGGAGAGACTCACAGGGGAGGATCTACTATGGCTACACCTTC. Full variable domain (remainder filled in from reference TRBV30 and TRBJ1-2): SQTIHQWPATLVQPVGSPLSLECTVEGTSNPNLYWYRQAAGRGLQLLFYSVGIGQISSEVPQNLSASRPQDRQFILSSKKLLLSDSGFYLCAWRDSQGRIYYGYTFGSGTRLTVV.

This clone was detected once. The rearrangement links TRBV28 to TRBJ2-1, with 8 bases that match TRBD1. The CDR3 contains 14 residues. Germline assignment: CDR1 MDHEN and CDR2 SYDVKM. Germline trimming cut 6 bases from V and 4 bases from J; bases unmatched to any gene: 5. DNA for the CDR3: TGTGCCAGCAGCGGACAGGGAAGATACAATGAGCAGTTCTTC. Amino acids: CASSGQGRYNEQFF. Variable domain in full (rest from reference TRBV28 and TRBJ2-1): DVKVTQSSRYLVKRTGEKVFLECVQDMDHENMFWYRQDPGLGLRLIYFSYDVKMKEKGDIPEGYSVSREKKERFSLILESASTNQTSMYLCASSGQGRYNEQFFGPGTRLTVL.

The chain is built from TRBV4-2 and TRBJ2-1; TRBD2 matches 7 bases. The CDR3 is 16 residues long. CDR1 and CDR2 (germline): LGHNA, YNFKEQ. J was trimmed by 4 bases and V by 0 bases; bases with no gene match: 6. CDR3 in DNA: TGTGCCAGCAGCCAAGAGTTGGCTAGCGGATACAATGAGCAGTTCTTC. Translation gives CASSQELASGYNEQFF.

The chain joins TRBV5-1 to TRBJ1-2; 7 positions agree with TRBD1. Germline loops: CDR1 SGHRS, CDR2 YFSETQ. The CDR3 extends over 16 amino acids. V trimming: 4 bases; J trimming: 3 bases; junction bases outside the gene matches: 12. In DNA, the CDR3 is TGCGCCAGCAGCATTCTCGACAGGGCCGGGTACTATGGCTACACCTTC. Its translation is CASSILDRAGYYGYTF.

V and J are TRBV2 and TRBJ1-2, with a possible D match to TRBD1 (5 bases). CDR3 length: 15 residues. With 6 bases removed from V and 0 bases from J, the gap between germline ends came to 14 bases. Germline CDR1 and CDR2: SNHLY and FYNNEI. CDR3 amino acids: CASSIGRGPNYGYTF. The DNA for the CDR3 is TGTGCCAGCAGCATTGGGCGGGGACCTAACTATGGCTACACCTTC. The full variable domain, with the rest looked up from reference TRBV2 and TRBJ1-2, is EPEVTQTPSHQVTQMGQEVILRCVPISNHLYFYWYRQILGQKVEFLVSFYNNEISEKSEIFDDQFSVERPDGSNFTLKIRSTKLEDSAMYFCASSIGRGPNYGYTFGSGTRLTVV.

The CDR3 region is CASSESGVSYEQYF. The CDR3 region has the DNA TGTGCCAGCAGCGAGAGCGGGGTTTCCTACGAGCAGTACTTC. The V call is TRBV9, the J call TRBJ2-7; 7 bases agree with TRBD2. The CDR3 sequence is 14 residues long. V lost 3 bases to trimming and J lost 1 base; unmatched junction nucleotides: 4. Germline loops: CDR1 SGDLS, CDR2 YYNGEE.

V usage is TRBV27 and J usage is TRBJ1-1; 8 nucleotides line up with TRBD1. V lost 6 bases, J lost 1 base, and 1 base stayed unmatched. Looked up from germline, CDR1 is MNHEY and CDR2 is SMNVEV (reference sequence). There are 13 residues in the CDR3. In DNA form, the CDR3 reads TGTGCCAGCAGAGGACAGGGGAACACTGAAGCTTTCTTT. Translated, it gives CASRGQGNTEAFF.

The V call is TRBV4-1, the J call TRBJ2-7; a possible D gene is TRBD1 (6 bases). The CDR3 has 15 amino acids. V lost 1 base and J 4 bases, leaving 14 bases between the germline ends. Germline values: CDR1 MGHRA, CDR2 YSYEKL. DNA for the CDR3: TGCGCCAGCAGCCAAGTTCCGCAAGGGGGATACGAGCAGTACTTC. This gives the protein CASSQVPQGGYEQYF.

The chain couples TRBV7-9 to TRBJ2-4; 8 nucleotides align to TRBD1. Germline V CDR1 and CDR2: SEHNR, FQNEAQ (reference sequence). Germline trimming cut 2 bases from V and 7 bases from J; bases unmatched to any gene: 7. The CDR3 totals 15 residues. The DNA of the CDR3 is TGTGCCAGCAGCTTAACGGACAGGGAGTCGAACATTCAGTACTTC. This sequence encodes CASSLTDRESNIQYF.

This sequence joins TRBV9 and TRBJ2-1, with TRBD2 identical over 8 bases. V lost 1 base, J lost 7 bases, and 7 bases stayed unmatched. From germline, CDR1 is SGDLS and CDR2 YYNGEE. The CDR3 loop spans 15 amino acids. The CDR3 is CASSVLVSGINEQFF. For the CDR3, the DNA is TGTGCCAGCAGCGTACTAGTTAGCGGGATTAATGAGCAGTTCTTC.

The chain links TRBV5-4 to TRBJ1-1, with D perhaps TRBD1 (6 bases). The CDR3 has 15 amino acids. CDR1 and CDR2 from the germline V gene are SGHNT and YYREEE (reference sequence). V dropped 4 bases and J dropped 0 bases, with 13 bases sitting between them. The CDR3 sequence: CASSPVDSLNTEAFF. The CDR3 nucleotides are TGTGCCAGCAGCCCGGTGGACAGCTTGAACACTGAAGCTTTCTTT.

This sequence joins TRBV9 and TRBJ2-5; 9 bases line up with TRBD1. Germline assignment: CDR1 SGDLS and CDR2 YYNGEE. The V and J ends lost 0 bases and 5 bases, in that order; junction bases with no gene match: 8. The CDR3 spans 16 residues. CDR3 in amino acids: CASSVDGDRVGETQYF. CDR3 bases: TGTGCCAGCAGCGTAGACGGGGACAGGGTGGGGGAGACCCAGTACTTC.

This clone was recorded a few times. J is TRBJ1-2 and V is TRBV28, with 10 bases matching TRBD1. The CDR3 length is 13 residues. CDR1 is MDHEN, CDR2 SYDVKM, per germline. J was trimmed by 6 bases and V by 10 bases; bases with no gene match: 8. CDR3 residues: CAIPLTGGNGYTF. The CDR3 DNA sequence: TGTGCCATCCCTTTGACAGGGGGCAATGGCTACACCTTC.

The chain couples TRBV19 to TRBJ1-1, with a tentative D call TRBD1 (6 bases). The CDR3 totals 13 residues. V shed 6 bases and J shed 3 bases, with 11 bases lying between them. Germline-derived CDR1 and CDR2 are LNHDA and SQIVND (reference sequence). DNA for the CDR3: TGTGCCAGTAGGCCTCAGGGGTACACTGAAGCTTTCTTT. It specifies CASRPQGYTEAFF.

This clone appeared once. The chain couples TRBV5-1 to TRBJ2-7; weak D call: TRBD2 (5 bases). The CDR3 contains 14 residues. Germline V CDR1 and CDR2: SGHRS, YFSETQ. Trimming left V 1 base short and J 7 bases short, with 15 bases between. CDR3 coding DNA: TGCGCCAGCAGCTTGAGCGGAAGCTTTAGGGAGCAGTACTTC. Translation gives CASSLSGSFREQYF.

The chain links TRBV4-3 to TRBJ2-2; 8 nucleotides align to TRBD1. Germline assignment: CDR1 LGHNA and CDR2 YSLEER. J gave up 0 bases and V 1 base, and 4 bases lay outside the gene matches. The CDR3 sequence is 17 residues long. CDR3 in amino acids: CASSQGRTGTNTGELFF. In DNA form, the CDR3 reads TGCGCCAGCAGCCAAGGACGGACAGGGACGAACACCGGGGAGCTGTTTTTT.

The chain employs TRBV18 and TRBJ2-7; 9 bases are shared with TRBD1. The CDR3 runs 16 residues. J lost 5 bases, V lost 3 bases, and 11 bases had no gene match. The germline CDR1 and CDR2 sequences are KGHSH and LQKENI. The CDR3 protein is CASSPATGGASHEQYF. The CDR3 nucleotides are TGTGCCAGCTCACCCGCCACAGGGGGCGCGTCCCACGAGCAGTACTTC.

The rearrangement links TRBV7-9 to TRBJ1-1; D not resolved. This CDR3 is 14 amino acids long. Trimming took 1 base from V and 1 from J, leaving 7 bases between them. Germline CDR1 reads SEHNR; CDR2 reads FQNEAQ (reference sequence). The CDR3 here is CASSLEPGNTEAFF. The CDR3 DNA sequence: TGTGCCAGCAGCTTAGAGCCAGGGAACACTGAAGCTTTCTTT.

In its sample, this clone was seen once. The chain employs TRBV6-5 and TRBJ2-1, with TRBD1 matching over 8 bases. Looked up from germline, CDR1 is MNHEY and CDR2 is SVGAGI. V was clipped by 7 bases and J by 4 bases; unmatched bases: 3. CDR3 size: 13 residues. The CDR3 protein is CASTRQGYNEQFF. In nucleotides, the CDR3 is TGTGCCAGCACCCGACAGGGGTACAATGAGCAGTTCTTC.

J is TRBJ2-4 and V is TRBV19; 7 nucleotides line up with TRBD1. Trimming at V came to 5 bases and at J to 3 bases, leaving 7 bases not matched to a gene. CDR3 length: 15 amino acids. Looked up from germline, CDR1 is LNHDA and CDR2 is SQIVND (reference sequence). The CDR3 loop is CASSEQGWVKNIQYF. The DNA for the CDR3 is TGTGCCAGTAGTGAACAGGGGTGGGTCAAAAACATTCAGTACTTC.

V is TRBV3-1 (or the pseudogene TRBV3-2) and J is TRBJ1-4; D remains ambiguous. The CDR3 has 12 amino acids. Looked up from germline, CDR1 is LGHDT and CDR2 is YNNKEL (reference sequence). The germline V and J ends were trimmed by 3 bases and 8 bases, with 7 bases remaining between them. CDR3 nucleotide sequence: TGTGCCAGCAGCCAGGTCGGGGAAAAACTGTTTTTT. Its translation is CASSQVGEKLFF.

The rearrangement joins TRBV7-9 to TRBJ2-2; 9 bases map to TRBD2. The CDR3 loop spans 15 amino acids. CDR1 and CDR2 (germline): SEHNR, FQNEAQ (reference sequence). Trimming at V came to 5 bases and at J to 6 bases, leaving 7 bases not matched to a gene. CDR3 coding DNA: TGTGCCAGCAGCGCTAGCGGGACGGTTGCCGGGGAGCTGTTTTTT. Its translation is CASSASGTVAGELFF.

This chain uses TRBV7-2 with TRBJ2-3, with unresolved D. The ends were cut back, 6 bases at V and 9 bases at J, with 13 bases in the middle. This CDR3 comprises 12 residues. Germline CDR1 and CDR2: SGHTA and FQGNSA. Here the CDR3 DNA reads TGTGCCAGCAGAGCATCTTCTAAGACGCAGTATTTT. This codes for CASRASSKTQYF.

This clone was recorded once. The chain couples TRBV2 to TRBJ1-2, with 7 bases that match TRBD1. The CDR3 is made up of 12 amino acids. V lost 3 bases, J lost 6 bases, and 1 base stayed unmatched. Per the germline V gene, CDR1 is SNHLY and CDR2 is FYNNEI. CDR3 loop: CASSDDRDGYTF. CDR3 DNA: TGTGCCAGCAGTGATGACAGGGATGGCTACACCTTC.